The next 11 T cell receptor beta chains were all read from a single sample in a study of shared clonotypes between healthy human individuals. The assay was immunoSEQ multiplex PCR, and TCRdb's table has in-frame clones only and misses some. The table shows 2,500,000 or so clones, with 90% to 95% occurring only once. The sample was naive CD4+ T cells from PBMCs. Subset reported: CD45RA+ positively selected. The receptors derive from a young man in good health. Some clones in this sample may be carry-over from other donors' samples.

V and J are TRBV7-3 and TRBJ2-3, with D unresolved. Germline V gene lookup returns CDR1 SGHTA and CDR2 FQGTGA. V was cut by 1 base and J by 0 bases, with 11 bases left in between. There are 16 residues in the CDR3. The CDR3 DNA sequence: TGTGCCAGCAGCTTAAATGGGCCGGGCAGCACAGATACGCAGTATTTT. This encodes CASSLNGPGSTDTQYF.

In its sample, this clone was seen once. The chain has TRBV28 and TRBJ2-1; possible D gene TRBD1, 6 bases. Deletions cut 4 bases from V and 4 bases from J, with 8 bases between. Germline V gene lookup returns CDR1 MDHEN and CDR2 SYDVKM. CDR3 length equals 13 residues. The CDR3 sequence: CASSSGTYNEQFF. Here the CDR3 DNA reads TGTGCCAGCAGTTCCGGGACATACAATGAGCAGTTCTTC.

The V and J genes are TRBV4-1 and TRBJ1-1; D is uncertain. This CDR3 has 14 amino acids. V was clipped by 3 bases and J by 6 bases, with 14 bases between them. CDR1 and CDR2 from the germline V gene are MGHRA and YSYEKL. The CDR3 sequence is CASSHRSGDAEAFF. CDR3 coding DNA: TGCGCCAGCAGCCACCGGTCGGGAGATGCTGAAGCTTTCTTT.

The chain is built from TRBV2 and TRBJ2-3; D is possibly TRBD1 (5 bases). The V and J ends lost 9 bases and 6 bases respectively, with 19 bases between them. The CDR3 totals 14 residues. From germline, CDR1 is SNHLY and CDR2 FYNNEI. CDR3 loop: CASLSRWAGDTQYF. In nucleotides, the CDR3 is TGTGCCAGTCTCAGCCGGTGGGCAGGGGATACGCAGTATTTT.

In its sample, this clone was seen once. The CDR3 nucleotides are TGCGCCAGCAGCCAAGGAGTATCCTACCAAGAGACCCAGTACTTC. Its protein product is CASSQGVSYQETQYF. The V call is TRBV4-3, the J call TRBJ2-5, with unresolved D. The CDR3 is 15 amino acids. V was cut by 1 base and J by 0 bases, with 9 bases left in between. CDR1 is LGHNA and CDR2 is YSLEER in the germline V gene.

The J gene is TRBJ2-7, the V gene TRBV19, with D unresolved. Looked up from germline, CDR1 is LNHDA and CDR2 is SQIVND (reference sequence). The CDR3 extends over 16 amino acids. Trimming removed 1 base from V and 3 bases from J, with 16 bases in between. The DNA of the CDR3 is TGTGCCAGTAGTATAGCCGGTCCGCCCGTCCGCTACGAGCAGTACTTC. This sequence encodes CASSIAGPPVRYEQYF.

The chain recombines TRBV11-2 with TRBJ2-7; possible D gene TRBD1, 5 bases. V was pared by 5 bases and J by 0 bases, with 17 bases between. Germline CDR1 reads SGHAT; CDR2 reads FQNNGV. CDR3 length: 16 amino acids. Written as DNA, the CDR3 is TGTGCCAGCAGCCCCGGACATTGGCTTAGCTCCTACGAGCAGTACTTC. This gives the protein CASSPGHWLSSYEQYF.

The chain joins TRBV11-2 to TRBJ2-5; D unclear. Deletions cut 6 bases from V and 1 base from J, with 15 bases between. The CDR3 covers 15 residues. Germline V gene data show CDR1 as SGHAT and CDR2 as FQNNGV. The CDR3: CASSGRDTLQETQYF. The CDR3, as DNA: TGTGCCAGCAGTGGACGAGACACGCTCCAAGAGACCCAGTACTTC.

This chain uses TRBV6-1 with TRBJ1-1; TRBD1 matches at 7 bases. V gave up 5 bases and J gave up 1 base; unmatched junction bases: 4. CDR3 length: 14 amino acids. Germline V CDR1 and CDR2: MNHNS, SASEGT. This CDR3 reads CASSSRTGNTEAFF. The CDR3 nucleotides are TGTGCCAGCAGTTCCCGGACAGGGAACACTGAAGCTTTCTTT.

The gene calls are TRBV2 and TRBJ1-2, with a weak D call TRBD1 (6 bases). CDR1 is SNHLY and CDR2 is FYNNEI in the germline V gene. The CDR3 runs to 13 residues. The V gene lost 6 bases and the J gene lost 2 bases, with 10 bases spanning the gap. CDR3 protein: CASSRDTNYGYTF. Here the CDR3 DNA reads TGTGCCAGCAGCCGGGACACAAACTATGGCTACACCTTC.

This clone was recorded only once. The chain uses TRBV7-2 and TRBJ2-1, with 9 bases fitting TRBD1. CDR3 size: 15 residues. Trimming took 3 bases from V and 12 from J; bases not matched to a gene: 12. Germline loops: CDR1 SGHTA, CDR2 FQGNSA. The CDR3 bases are TGTGCCAGCAGCTTGAGGGACAGGGCAGAACCAGGGCAGTTCTTC. Translation gives CASSLRDRAEPGQFF.